Sequencing of this T cell receptor beta chain was carried out in a study of T-cell memory formation after mild COVID-19. CDR1 and CDR2 (germline): SGHNT, YYREEE (reference sequence). This CDR3 is built from 17 residues. TCRdb used MiXCR to reprocess the 5' RACE reads, holding one entry per CDR3 protein. The repertoire holds some 160,000 distinct CDR3 sequences, with 13% as singletons. Comments on this clonotype: At one end the junction does not follow the germline gene, possibly because of a read error.

The origin of this receptor is a man aged 18 to 29 who had mild COVID-19 (a few samples of this study predate the infection). Cell type and time point are not known. V gene TRBV5-4 combines with J gene TRBJ1-6, with 11 bases identical to TRBD1. The specimen was PBMCs or a T cell subset sorted from them (not recorded which). CDR3 amino acids: CASILGRDRGFGSPLHF. The CDR3 DNA follows: TGTGCCAGCATCTTGGGCCGGGACAGGGGGTTCGGATCACCCCTCCACTTT.